Following are 18 T cell receptor beta chains from one sample sequenced in a study of T cells in Graves' hyperthyroidism and ophthalmopathy. The TCR beta CDR3 regions underwent amplification using RNA transcripts as the source. When the TCR CDR3 underwent first-round RT-PCR, the HTBI primer set was used. TCRdb independently ran MiXCR on the multiplex PCR reads; one entry per CDR3 protein. Of 620,000 or so distinct CDR3 sequences listed, approximately 14% are singletons. The sample taken for sequencing was blood. The receptors originated from a woman aged 50 to 60 with Graves' ophthalmopathy.

This clonotype occurred many times. CDR3 sequence reads: CASSYSATSGDYNEQFF. The CDR3 nucleotides read TGTGCCAGCAGTTACTCGGCGACTAGCGGGGACTACAATGAGCAGTTCTTC. The V and J genes are TRBV6-2 or TRBV6-3 and TRBJ2-1; 11 bases are a match to TRBD2. The V gene end was trimmed by 0 bases and the J gene end by 3 bases; junction bases not matched to a gene: 4. The CDR3 has 17 residues. Germline CDR1 reads MNHEY; CDR2 reads SVGEGT.

In the case of this clonotype: A much larger clonotype is one base distant, so this may be a read error. This chain joins TRBV9 and TRBJ1-5; tentative D call: TRBD1 (6 bases). The CDR3 has 14 amino acids. Germline CDR1 and CDR2: SGDLS and YYNGEE. In DNA, the CDR3 is TGTGCCAGCAGTACAGGGAGCGCCCTTCAGTCCCAGCATTTT. Its protein product is CASSTGSALQSQHF.

This clonotype showed up just a few times. The J gene is TRBJ1-5, the V gene TRBV27; D not certain. The CDR3 has 13 residues. Per germline, CDR1 MNHEY and CDR2 SMNVEV (reference sequence). V shed 4 bases and J shed 6 bases, with 10 bases lying between them. DNA for the CDR3: TGTGCCAGCAGTTCCGGGTTGGGTCAGCCCCAGCATTTT. It translates to CASSSGLGQPQHF.

This clonotype was seen a few times. The rearrangement joins TRBV9 to TRBJ2-1; 7 bases align to TRBD1. This CDR3 region has 16 residues. Germline V CDR1 and CDR2: SGDLS, YYNGEE. V shed 4 bases and J 5 bases; nucleotides not matched to a gene: 12. In nucleotides, the CDR3 is TGTGCCAGCAGCAAAATCCGGGACAGCGAACACAATGAGCAGTTCTTC. This codes for CASSKIRDSEHNEQFF.

J is TRBJ1-1 and V is TRBV19; D is perhaps TRBD1 (5 bases). From germline, CDR1 is LNHDA and CDR2 SQIVND (reference sequence). This CDR3 has 11 residues. V lost 6 bases, J lost 3 bases, and 5 bases lay in between. DNA for the CDR3: TGTGCCAGTAGGACAGACACTGAAGCTTTCTTT. Encoded protein: CASRTDTEAFF.

Concerning this clonotype itself: A much larger clone differs from this one at a single base, so this may be a read error. The chain is built from TRBV5-1 and TRBJ2-3; tentative D call: TRBD1 (5 bases). Trimming shortened V by 0 bases and J by 4 bases, and 9 bases separated the two germline ends. This CDR3 contains 14 residues. Germline assignment: CDR1 SGHRS and CDR2 YFSETQ. For the CDR3, the DNA is TGCGCCAGCAGCTTGGTTCCAGGGTCAGATACGCAGTATTTT. The encoded protein is CASSLVPGSDTQYF.

This clonotype showed up many times. V and J are TRBV20-1 and TRBJ2-1; D gene uncertain. Germline V gives CDR1 DFQATT, CDR2 SNEGSKA (reference sequence). The V end lost 0 bases, the J end lost 7 bases, and 4 bases lay between the germline ends. CDR3 length: 11 amino acids. CDR3 coding DNA: TGCAGTGCTAGAGATCGGAATGAGCAGTTCTTC. It translates to CSARDRNEQFF.

This clonotype has a count of ten or more. The CDR3 sequence is CASSYSTGTAMETQYF. CDR3 DNA: TGTGCCAGCAGTTACTCGACCGGGACAGCGATGGAGACCCAGTACTTC. This chain uses TRBV6-2 or TRBV6-3 with TRBJ2-5; 7 bases match TRBD1. The CDR3 sequence is 16 residues long. The J segment lost 5 bases and the V segment lost 0 bases, leaving 9 bases of the junction unmatched. Germline V gene data show CDR1 as MNHEY and CDR2 as SVGEGT.

The rearrangement uses TRBV2 and TRBJ2-6; D is ambiguous. The V end lost 0 bases, the J end lost 2 bases, and 8 bases lay between the germline ends. The CDR3 is 16 residues long. Germline V gene data show CDR1 as SNHLY and CDR2 as FYNNEI. CDR3 DNA: TGTGCCAGCAGTGAAGCGCGTGTAGCTGGGGCCAACGTCCTGACTTTC. This translates into CASSEARVAGANVLTF.

In this sample, this clonotype turned up many times. J is TRBJ2-5 and V is TRBV7-3, with D possibly being TRBD2 (6 bases). With 2 bases removed from V and 9 bases from J, the gap between germline ends came to 13 bases. The CDR3 is made up of 13 amino acids. Germline V lookup: CDR1 SGHTA, CDR2 FQGTGA. This CDR3 is CASSLVSPGAQYF. CDR3 DNA: TGTGCCAGCAGCTTAGTTTCTCCGGGAGCCCAGTACTTC.

This clonotype has at least ten counts. The rearrangement joins TRBV11-2 to TRBJ2-7; unclear D gene. Germline CDR1 is SGHAT and CDR2 is FQNNGV. The CDR3 covers 15 residues. Trimming cost V 1 base and J 5 bases, with 15 bases left between them. CDR3 amino acids: CASSLGEVFRHEQYF. CDR3 sequence (DNA): TGTGCCAGCAGCTTAGGAGAGGTGTTTCGCCACGAGCAGTACTTC.

This clonotype appeared many times. The chain employs TRBV15 and TRBJ2-3; no clear D gene. The CDR3 is made up of 14 amino acids. The V end lost 0 bases, the J end lost 4 bases, and 8 bases lay between the germline ends. The germline gives CDR1 LNHNV, CDR2 YYDKDF (reference sequence). CDR3 nucleotides: TGTGCCACCAGCAGAGATATCGGGCCAGATACGCAGTATTTT. Its translation is CATSRDIGPDTQYF.

The sample holds many counts of this clonotype. The chain recombines TRBV5-5 with TRBJ1-1, with D possibly TRBD1 on 6 matching bases. Germline loops: CDR1 SGHKS, CDR2 YYEKEE (reference sequence). Trimming cost V 2 bases and J 4 bases, with 12 bases left between them. The CDR3 length is 14 residues. This CDR3 reads CASSFKGRGTEAFF. In DNA form, the CDR3 reads TGTGCCAGCAGCTTTAAAGGCAGGGGCACTGAAGCTTTCTTT.

The chain has TRBV10-2 and TRBJ2-1; D uncertain. V shed 6 bases and J shed 5 bases, with 11 bases lying between them. Germline V gene data show CDR1 as WSHSY and CDR2 as SAAADI. CDR3 size: 13 residues. The CDR3, as DNA: TGCGCCAGCAGACCTCCTTCTGACAATGAGCAGTTCTTC. This encodes CASRPPSDNEQFF.

The V gene is TRBV6-2 or TRBV6-3, the J gene TRBJ1-2; 7 nucleotides align to TRBD1. The germline V gene encodes CDR1 MNHEY and CDR2 SVGEGT. CDR3 length equals 15 residues. The V and J ends lost 2 bases and 2 bases, in that order; junction bases with no gene match: 5. CDR3 bases: TGTGCCAGCAGTTACGACAGGGCGACCAACTATGGCTACACCTTC. It encodes CASSYDRATNYGYTF.

On this clonotype: A read error may explain this, as a much larger clone is one base away. The chain carries TRBV14 and TRBJ2-7; 11 nucleotides agree with TRBD2. Germline V gives CDR1 SGHDN, CDR2 FVKESK. The trim removed 0 bases at V and 3 bases at J, leaving 1 base unmatched. The CDR3 runs to 15 residues. The CDR3 DNA sequence: TGTGCCAGCAGCCAAGAGGGGACTAGCGGCTACGAGCAGTACTTC. It codes for CASSQEGTSGYEQYF.

This chain links TRBV6-1 with TRBJ1-5; D is perhaps TRBD1 (6 bases). CDR1 and CDR2 from the germline V gene are MNHNS and SASEGT. Trimming shortened V by 2 bases and J by 9 bases, and 14 bases separated the two germline ends. CDR3 length: 14 residues. Written as DNA, the CDR3 is TGTGCCAGCAGTGAAACCGGGGGGCATAGGCCCCAGCATTTT. It codes for CASSETGGHRPQHF.

This clonotype was detected only a few times. V is TRBV12-3 or TRBV12-4 and J is TRBJ2-7; D remains unclear. The ends were cut back, 6 bases at V and 2 bases at J, with 11 bases in the middle. The CDR3 runs 13 residues. DNA of the CDR3: TGTGCCAGCAGGCTTACAGACGCCTACGAGCAGTACTTC. This sequence encodes CASRLTDAYEQYF.